The 8 T cell receptor beta chains below come from one sample, sequenced in a study of early T cells in non-severe SARS-CoV-2 infection. TCRdb re-called the 5' RACE reads through MiXCR, storing one row per CDR3 protein. The profile covers some 28,000 distinct CDR3 sequences, with 8.5% to 10% appearing a single time and about 13% taken by the ten largest. The sample taken for sequencing was whole blood. The source is an adult who was a healthcare worker with PCR-confirmed SARS-CoV-2 infection or an uninfected control (not recorded which).

There are many counts of this clonotype. The V gene is TRBV3-1, the J gene TRBJ1-6; D is unresolved. Trimming took off 3 bases at V and 9 bases at J, with 12 bases between the two ends. This CDR3 spans 14 amino acids. The germline gives CDR1 LGHDT, CDR2 YNNKEL (reference sequence). As DNA, the CDR3 is TGTGCCAGCAGCCACCCCCTTTTAGGTTCACCCCTCCACTTT. It codes for CASSHPLLGSPLHF.

In this sample, this clonotype turned up many times. This sequence joins TRBV29-1 and TRBJ1-2; TRBD1 aligns across 10 bases. This CDR3 contains 13 residues. Germline CDR1 is SQVTM and CDR2 is ANQGSEA. Trimming took 7 bases from V and 8 from J; bases not matched to a gene: 10. The CDR3 sequence is CSAERDRGRGYTF. CDR3 sequence (DNA): TGCAGCGCCGAGCGGGACAGGGGAAGAGGCTACACCTTC.

A few counts support this clonotype. The CDR3 here is CASSLAGSQPQHF. The CDR3 nucleotides are TGTGCCAGCAGCTTGGCGGGGTCTCAGCCCCAGCATTTT. The rearrangement joins TRBV7-6 to TRBJ1-5; the D is unclear. The V gene's germline CDR1 is SGHVS and CDR2 FNYEAQ. V was cut by 3 bases and J by 6 bases, with 9 bases left in between. The CDR3 consists of 13 residues.

The genes are TRBV4-1 and TRBJ1-5; D unclear. V was trimmed by 2 bases and J by 1 base, leaving 9 bases between them. Germline loops: CDR1 MGHRA, CDR2 YSYEKL. CDR3 size: 15 residues. The CDR3 spells CASSQTHTSNQPQHF. CDR3 bases: TGCGCCAGCAGCCAAACACATACGAGCAATCAGCCCCAGCATTTT.

This clonotype has a count of ten or more. The V gene is TRBV9, the J gene TRBJ1-3; D is unresolved. The V and J ends lost 0 bases and 0 bases respectively, with 13 bases between them. Germline V lookup: CDR1 SGDLS, CDR2 YYNGEE. This CDR3 contains 17 residues. CDR3 nucleotides: TGTGCCAGCAGCGTAGCCCCCTTTCGGTCCTCTGGAAACACCATATATTTT. The encoded protein is CASSVAPFRSSGNTIYF.

This clonotype occurred many times. CDR3: CASSPTFRVNEKLFF. For the CDR3, the DNA is TGTGCCAGCAGCCCCACGTTTCGGGTTAATGAAAAACTGTTTTTT. V and J are TRBV3-1 and TRBJ1-4; D is uncertain. Germline V gives CDR1 LGHDT, CDR2 YNNKEL (reference sequence). The V and J ends lost 4 bases and 4 bases respectively, with 13 bases between them. This CDR3 comprises 15 residues.

This clonotype was detected ten times or more. This rearrangement joins TRBV13 to TRBJ1-1; no definite D call. Per the germline V gene, CDR1 is PRHDT and CDR2 is FYEKMQ (reference sequence). The CDR3 runs 14 residues. Deletions cut 0 bases from V and 6 bases from J, with 11 bases between. The CDR3 region has the DNA TGTGCCAGCAGCTTAGGCCGCAGCGTACCTGAAGCTTTCTTT. Translated, it gives CASSLGRSVPEAFF. The variable domain in full, with the rest retrieved from reference TRBV13 and TRBJ1-1, is AAGVIQSPRHLIKEKRETATLKCYPIPRHDTVYWYQQGPGQDPQFLISFYEKMQSDKGSIPDRFSAQQFSDYHSELNMSSLELGDSALYFCASSLGRSVPEAFFGQGTRLTVV.

This clonotype was found many times. V gene TRBV7-2 combines with J gene TRBJ2-1; TRBD2 matches at 8 bases. This CDR3 is built from 15 residues. V shed 5 bases and J 10 bases; nucleotides not matched to a gene: 13. Per germline, CDR1 SGHTA and CDR2 FQGNSA. The CDR3 sequence: CASSVSRDGGGEQFF. In nucleotides, the CDR3 is TGTGCCAGCAGCGTATCCCGGGACGGCGGGGGGGAGCAGTTCTTC.